Following are 7 T cell receptor beta chains from one sample sequenced in a study of long-term antiretroviral therapy in people with HIV. Sequencing used immunoSEQ v3.0 at survey level. Profiling relied on immunoSEQ multiplex PCR, and the TCRdb table lists in-frame clones only, not all of them. The sample includes 11,000 to 15,000 clones, roughly 82% of them seen just once. Here the sequenced sample was unsorted PBMCs, taken 0.4 years after starting antiretroviral therapy. The receptors shown here come from a man between 25 and 39 years old with HIV.

This clone was found a few times. The rearrangement links TRBV5-1 to TRBJ2-7; the match to TRBD2 covers 7 bases. Germline values: CDR1 SGHRS, CDR2 YFSETQ. The V gene end was trimmed by 0 bases and the J gene end by 2 bases; junction bases not matched to a gene: 5. The CDR3 contains 15 residues. The CDR3 DNA reads as TGCGCCAGCAGCTTGGCCCCTAGCGGAGCCTACGAGCAGTACTTC. Translating gives CASSLAPSGAYEQYF.

This clone was detected only once. V gene TRBV14 combines with J gene TRBJ1-2, with TRBD1 identical over 9 bases. V gave up 4 bases and J gave up 7 bases; unmatched junction bases: 7. In germline, CDR1 is SGHDN, CDR2 FVKESK. The CDR3 sequence is 14 residues long. CDR3 sequence (DNA): TGTGCCAGCAGCCGGGAACAGGGGGCTCGTGGCTACACCTTC. Protein sequence: CASSREQGARGYTF.

The genes are TRBV20-1 and TRBJ1-1, with D possibly matching TRBD1 (5 bases). The CDR3 spans 11 residues. V gave up 6 bases and J gave up 3 bases, with 8 bases separating them. Per the germline V gene, CDR1 is DFQATT and CDR2 is SNEGSKA (reference sequence). This chain's CDR3 is CSAREDTEAFF. The CDR3 DNA is TGCAGTGCCAGGGAGGACACTGAAGCTTTCTTT.

This clone was recorded a few times. Within the sample, other DNA sequences also encode this same CDR3. The rearrangement links TRBV30 to TRBJ2-1; the match to TRBD2 covers 7 bases. The V gene end was trimmed by 0 bases and the J gene end by 6 bases; junction bases not matched to a gene: 2. The CDR3 contains 13 residues. Germline loops: CDR1 GTSNPN, CDR2 SVGIG (reference sequence). The CDR3 sequence is CAWSVIAGNEQFF. CDR3 coding DNA: TGTGCCTGGAGTGTCATAGCGGGCAATGAGCAGTTCTTC.

This chain connects TRBV14 to TRBJ2-1, with a tentative D call TRBD1 (5 bases). From germline, CDR1 is SGHDN and CDR2 FVKESK. V lost 3 bases and J 4 bases, leaving 10 bases between the germline ends. The CDR3 is 14 amino acids. The CDR3: CASSQFDSYNEQFF. CDR3 coding DNA: TGTGCCAGCAGCCAGTTTGACAGTTACAATGAGCAGTTCTTC.

By sample fraction, this clone is medium-sized (0.01 to 0.1%). For the CDR3, the DNA is TGTGCCTGGAGTGTACTGGCAGCGGCGAACACTGAAGCTTTCTTT. Its translation is CAWSVLAAANTEAFF. The J gene is TRBJ1-1, the V gene TRBV30, with D hard to call. This CDR3 contains 15 residues. V shed 0 bases and J shed 1 base, with 12 bases lying between them. CDR1 and CDR2 (germline): GTSNPN, SVGIG (reference sequence).

V usage is TRBV5-4 and J usage is TRBJ2-6; unclear D gene. Trimming removed 4 bases from V and 0 bases from J, with 11 bases in between. There are 16 residues in the CDR3. The germline V gene encodes CDR1 SGHNT and CDR2 YYREEE (reference sequence). CDR3 in amino acids: CASSGATASGANVLTF. The CDR3 region has the DNA TGTGCCAGCAGCGGAGCGACGGCCTCTGGGGCCAACGTCCTGACTTTC.